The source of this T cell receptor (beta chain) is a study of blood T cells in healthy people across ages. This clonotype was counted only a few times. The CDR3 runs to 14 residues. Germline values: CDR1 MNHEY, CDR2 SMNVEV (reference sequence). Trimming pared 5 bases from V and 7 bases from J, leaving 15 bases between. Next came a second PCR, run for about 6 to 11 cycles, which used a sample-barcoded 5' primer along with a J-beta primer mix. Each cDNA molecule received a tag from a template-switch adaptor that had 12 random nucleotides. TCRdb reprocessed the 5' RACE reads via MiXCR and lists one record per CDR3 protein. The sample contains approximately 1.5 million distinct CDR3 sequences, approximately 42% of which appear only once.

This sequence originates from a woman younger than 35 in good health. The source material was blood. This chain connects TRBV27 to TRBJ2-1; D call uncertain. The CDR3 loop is CASSPRALRNEQFF. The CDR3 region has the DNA TGTGCCAGCAGTCCCCGGGCCTTGAGAAATGAGCAGTTCTTC.